This is a list of T cell receptor beta chains from one sample in a study of T cell responses to AZD1222 COVID-19 vaccine. The assay was immunoSEQ multiplex PCR, and TCRdb's table has in-frame clones only and misses some. The sample carries just under 20,000 clones, approximately 81% recorded once. This specimen was peripheral blood, taken 28 days after the second AZD1222 dose. The receptors were sampled from an adult who received the AZD1222 COVID-19 vaccine. Each CDR3 is given with its conserved first and last residue. Fields, in order: clone size, V gene, D gene, J gene, CDR3 protein, CDR3 DNA. D genes are given only for firm matches. Some rows have no size entry. The others give once, few or many, or a class for an expanded clone.

clone_size: .
v_call: TRBV5-1
d_call: TRBD1
j_call: TRBJ2-7
cdr3_aa: CASSSTTGTAYEQYF
cdr3_nt: TGCGCCAGCAGCTCCACGACAGGGACCGCCTACGAGCAGTACTTC

clone_size: .
v_call: TRBV3-1/TRBV3-2
d_call: .
j_call: TRBJ1-6
cdr3_aa: CASSHKDWLNNSPLHF
cdr3_nt: TGTGCCAGCAGTCACAAGGATTGGCTGAATAATTCACCCCTCCACTTT

clone_size: .
v_call: TRBV5-1
d_call: TRBD1
j_call: TRBJ1-1
cdr3_aa: CASSLEAPGQGARGAEAFF
cdr3_nt: TGCGCCAGCAGCTTGGAGGCCCCGGGACAGGGGGCTAGGGGCGCTGAAGCTTTCTTT

clone_size: .
v_call: TRBV27
d_call: .
j_call: TRBJ2-5
cdr3_aa: CASSFDRYQETQYF
cdr3_nt: TGTGCCAGCAGTTTCGACAGATACCAAGAGACCCAGTACTTC

clone_size: .
v_call: TRBV7-2
d_call: TRBD2
j_call: TRBJ2-5
cdr3_aa: CASSLAGLEGETQYF
cdr3_nt: TGTGCCAGCAGCTTAGCCGGACTAGAGGGTGAGACCCAGTACTTC

clone_size: .
v_call: TRBV3-1/TRBV3-2
d_call: .
j_call: TRBJ2-1
cdr3_aa: CASSPVADLSYNEQFF
cdr3_nt: TGTGCCAGCAGCCCTGTAGCGGATCTCTCCTACAATGAGCAGTTCTTC

clone_size: once
v_call: TRBV5-1
d_call: .
j_call: TRBJ1-6
cdr3_aa: CASSLAGQIYSPLHF
cdr3_nt: TGCGCCAGCAGCTTAGCGGGGCAGATCTATTCACCCCTCCACTTT

clone_size: .
v_call: TRBV30
d_call: TRBD2
j_call: TRBJ2-7
cdr3_aa: CAWGGDYYEQYF
cdr3_nt: TGTGCCTGGGGCGGGGACTACTACGAGCAGTACTTC

clone_size: .
v_call: TRBV6-2/TRBV6-3
d_call: .
j_call: TRBJ1-2
cdr3_aa: CASSYSQGVGYGYTF
cdr3_nt: TGTGCCAGCAGTTACAGTCAGGGTGTCGGCTATGGCTACACCTTC

clone_size: few
v_call: TRBV7-8
d_call: .
j_call: TRBJ2-7
cdr3_aa: CASSLTYLAEQYF
cdr3_nt: TGTGCCAGCAGCCTCACTTACCTCGCAGAGCAGTACTTC

clone_size: .
v_call: TRBV19
d_call: TRBD1
j_call: TRBJ1-1
cdr3_aa: CASSVTGANTEAFF
cdr3_nt: TGTGCCAGTAGTGTGACAGGGGCGAACACTGAAGCTTTCTTT

clone_size: once
v_call: TRBV18
d_call: TRBD2
j_call: TRBJ2-1
cdr3_aa: CASSPPGLAGVNNEQFF
cdr3_nt: TGTGCCAGCTCACCACCGGGACTAGCGGGAGTGAACAATGAGCAGTTCTTC

clone_size: .
v_call: TRBV19
d_call: .
j_call: TRBJ2-1
cdr3_aa: CASSIRGYNEQFF
cdr3_nt: TGTGCCAGTAGTATCAGGGGCTACAATGAGCAGTTCTTC

clone_size: .
v_call: TRBV10-2
d_call: TRBD1
j_call: TRBJ1-4
cdr3_aa: CASSDMTGGAEKLFF
cdr3_nt: TGCGCCAGCAGTGACATGACAGGGGGAGCTGAAAAACTGTTTTTT

clone_size: .
v_call: TRBV4-1
d_call: .
j_call: TRBJ1-4
cdr3_aa: CASSREQRNEKLFF
cdr3_nt: TGCGCCAGCAGCCGCGAACAGCGGAATGAAAAACTGTTTTTT

clone_size: .
v_call: TRBV27
d_call: TRBD2
j_call: TRBJ2-7
cdr3_aa: CASTYNGVAGTYEQYF
cdr3_nt: TGTGCCAGCACCTACAACGGGGTAGCGGGAACCTACGAGCAGTACTTC

clone_size: .
v_call: TRBV4-1
d_call: TRBD2
j_call: TRBJ2-1
cdr3_aa: CASSPLAGITDEQFF
cdr3_nt: TGCGCCAGCAGCCCACTAGCGGGAATTACGGATGAGCAGTTCTTC

clone_size: large
v_call: TRBV19
d_call: .
j_call: TRBJ1-2
cdr3_aa: CASSIDRAAFGYTF
cdr3_nt: TGTGCCAGTAGTATAGACCGGGCAGCGTTTGGCTACACCTTC

clone_size: .
v_call: TRBV12-5
d_call: TRBD1
j_call: TRBJ2-2
cdr3_aa: CASGPQGAGTGELFF
cdr3_nt: TGTGCTAGTGGTCCCCAGGGGGCTGGGACCGGGGAGCTGTTTTTT

clone_size: .
v_call: TRBV3-1/TRBV3-2
d_call: .
j_call: TRBJ2-5
cdr3_aa: CASSPQAQETQYF
cdr3_nt: TGTGCCAGCAGCCCCCAGGCCCAAGAGACCCAGTACTTC

clone_size: .
v_call: TRBV2
d_call: .
j_call: TRBJ2-7
cdr3_aa: CASSAPGGGGLKDEQYF
cdr3_nt: TGTGCCAGCAGTGCCCCAGGAGGGGGCGGACTAAAAGACGAGCAGTACTTC

clone_size: .
v_call: TRBV5-4
d_call: TRBD2
j_call: TRBJ2-4
cdr3_aa: CASSVGLAGRVQYF
cdr3_nt: TGTGCCAGCAGCGTAGGACTAGCGGGCAGGGTTCAGTACTTC

clone_size: .
v_call: TRBV3-1/TRBV3-2
d_call: TRBD2
j_call: TRBJ2-3
cdr3_aa: CASSQDSSGVSTDTQYF
cdr3_nt: TGTGCCAGCAGCCAAGATTCGAGCGGGGTTAGCACAGATACGCAGTATTTT

clone_size: .
v_call: TRBV6-4
d_call: .
j_call: TRBJ2-7
cdr3_aa: CASSVDSGYEQYF
cdr3_nt: TGTGCCAGCAGTGTAGATAGCGGATACGAGCAGTACTTC

clone_size: .
v_call: TRBV5-1
d_call: TRBD1
j_call: TRBJ2-5
cdr3_aa: CASSLSGTGGQETQYF
cdr3_nt: TGCGCCAGCAGCTTGTCCGGGACAGGCGGCCAAGAGACCCAGTACTTC

clone_size: .
v_call: TRBV7-2
d_call: .
j_call: TRBJ2-1
cdr3_aa: CASSFKLGLEQFF
cdr3_nt: TGTGCCAGCAGCTTCAAACTAGGTCTTGAGCAGTTCTTC

clone_size: .
v_call: TRBV23-1
d_call: TRBD2
j_call: TRBJ2-5
cdr3_aa: CASSHSRGGKETQYF
cdr3_nt: TGCGCCAGCAGTCACTCCCGGGGGGGCAAAGAGACCCAGTACTTC

clone_size: .
v_call: TRBV7-3
d_call: .
j_call: TRBJ2-3
cdr3_aa: CASSSGDWNTQYF
cdr3_nt: TGTGCCAGCAGCTCCGGGGACTGGAATACGCAGTATTTT

clone_size: once
v_call: TRBV4-1
d_call: .
j_call: TRBJ1-4
cdr3_aa: CASSGSRTVVDEKLFF
cdr3_nt: TGCGCCAGCAGCGGTAGCCGGACAGTAGTAGATGAAAAACTGTTTTTT

clone_size: .
v_call: TRBV28
d_call: .
j_call: TRBJ1-1
cdr3_aa: CAIHTNTEAFF
cdr3_nt: TGTGCCATACATACGAACACTGAAGCTTTCTTT

clone_size: .
v_call: TRBV15
d_call: .
j_call: TRBJ2-7
cdr3_aa: CATSRGLLSYEQYF
cdr3_nt: TGTGCCACCAGCAGGGGACTTCTCTCCTACGAGCAGTACTTC

clone_size: .
v_call: TRBV28
d_call: TRBD1
j_call: TRBJ1-5
cdr3_aa: CASRRDRFKPQHF
cdr3_nt: TGTGCCAGCAGACGGGACAGGTTCAAACCCCAGCATTTT

clone_size: .
v_call: TRBV7-2
d_call: .
j_call: TRBJ2-3
cdr3_aa: CASSPGPSTDTQYF
cdr3_nt: TGTGCCAGCAGCCCTGGACCGTCCACAGATACGCAGTATTTT

clone_size: .
v_call: TRBV6-1
d_call: .
j_call: TRBJ2-7
cdr3_aa: CASSEDQSSYEQYF
cdr3_nt: TGTGCCAGCAGTGAGGACCAGAGCTCCTACGAGCAGTACTTC

clone_size: .
v_call: TRBV7-2
d_call: TRBD2
j_call: TRBJ2-7
cdr3_aa: CASSSTSGNYEQYF
cdr3_nt: TGTGCCAGCAGTTCGACTAGCGGAAACTACGAGCAGTACTTC

clone_size: .
v_call: TRBV2
d_call: TRBD2
j_call: TRBJ2-5
cdr3_aa: CASTGLAQETQYF
cdr3_nt: TGTGCCAGCACCGGACTAGCGCAAGAGACCCAGTACTTC

clone_size: .
v_call: TRBV4-1
d_call: .
j_call: TRBJ1-2
cdr3_aa: CASSQDPGIYGYTF
cdr3_nt: TGCGCCAGCAGCCAAGATCCGGGAATCTATGGCTACACCTTC

clone_size: .
v_call: TRBV19
d_call: TRBD2
j_call: TRBJ2-7
cdr3_aa: CASSIGTSGYEQYF
cdr3_nt: TGTGCCAGTAGTATAGGGACTAGCGGGTACGAGCAGTACTTC

clone_size: .
v_call: TRBV11-2
d_call: .
j_call: TRBJ2-2
cdr3_aa: CASSLDQSGELFF
cdr3_nt: TGTGCCAGCAGCTTAGACCAATCCGGGGAGCTGTTTTTT

clone_size: .
v_call: TRBV5-4
d_call: TRBD2
j_call: TRBJ2-2
cdr3_aa: CASSKGSALAAEGTGELFF
cdr3_nt: TGTGCCAGCAGCAAAGGAAGCGCCCTAGCGGCAGAGGGAACCGGGGAGCTGTTTTTT

clone_size: .
v_call: TRBV7-8
d_call: .
j_call: TRBJ2-7
cdr3_aa: CASSLVSTDSYEQYF
cdr3_nt: TGTGCCAGCAGCTTAGTGTCCACAGACTCCTACGAGCAGTACTTC

clone_size: .
v_call: TRBV11-3
d_call: .
j_call: TRBJ2-2
cdr3_aa: CASGYFLSGELFF
cdr3_nt: TGTGCCAGCGGGTATTTTTTATCCGGGGAGCTGTTTTTT

clone_size: .
v_call: TRBV5-6
d_call: .
j_call: TRBJ2-2
cdr3_aa: CASSLGFPNTGELFF
cdr3_nt: TGTGCCAGCTCCCTGGGATTCCCGAACACCGGGGAGCTGTTTTTT

clone_size: .
v_call: TRBV29-1
d_call: TRBD1
j_call: TRBJ1-2
cdr3_aa: CSVEVARGLQTNYGYTF
cdr3_nt: TGCAGCGTTGAAGTGGCCAGGGGGCTACAAACTAACTATGGCTACACCTTC

clone_size: .
v_call: TRBV6-1
d_call: .
j_call: TRBJ1-3
cdr3_aa: CASSDGASGNTIYF
cdr3_nt: TGTGCCAGCAGTGATGGGGCGTCCGGAAACACCATATATTTT

clone_size: .
v_call: TRBV3-1/TRBV3-2
d_call: TRBD2
j_call: TRBJ2-1
cdr3_aa: CASSHRDYTYNEQFF
cdr3_nt: TGTGCCAGCAGCCACAGGGACTATACGTACAATGAGCAGTTCTTC

clone_size: few
v_call: TRBV6-6
d_call: TRBD2
j_call: TRBJ2-1
cdr3_aa: CASSPRGGSYNEQFF
cdr3_nt: TGTGCCAGCAGTCCCCGCGGGGGCTCCTACAATGAGCAGTTCTTC

clone_size: .
v_call: TRBV27
d_call: .
j_call: TRBJ2-1
cdr3_aa: CASSPTGITYNEQFF
cdr3_nt: TGTGCCAGCAGTCCAACAGGGATTACCTACAATGAGCAGTTCTTC

clone_size: .
v_call: TRBV5-6
d_call: TRBD2
j_call: TRBJ2-3
cdr3_aa: CASSLITSGGFTDTQYF
cdr3_nt: TGTGCCAGCAGCTTGATTACTAGCGGGGGGTTCACAGATACGCAGTATTTT